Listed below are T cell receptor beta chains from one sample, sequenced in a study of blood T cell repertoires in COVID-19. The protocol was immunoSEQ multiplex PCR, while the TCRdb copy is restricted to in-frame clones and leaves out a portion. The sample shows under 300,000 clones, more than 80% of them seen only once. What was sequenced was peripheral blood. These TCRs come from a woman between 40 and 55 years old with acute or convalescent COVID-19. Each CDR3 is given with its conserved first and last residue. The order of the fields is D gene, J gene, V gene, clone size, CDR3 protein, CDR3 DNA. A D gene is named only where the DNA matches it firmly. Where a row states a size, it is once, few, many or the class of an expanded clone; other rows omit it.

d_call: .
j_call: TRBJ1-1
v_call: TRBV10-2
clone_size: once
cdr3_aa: CASRSRGGGGLTEAFF
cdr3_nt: TGCGCCAGCAGGTCCCGGGGAGGGGGTGGATTGACTGAAGCTTTCTTT

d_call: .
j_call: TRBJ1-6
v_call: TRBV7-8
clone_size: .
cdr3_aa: CASAPDSFSPLHF
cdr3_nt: TGTGCCAGCGCCCCAGACAGTTTTTCACCCCTCCACTTT

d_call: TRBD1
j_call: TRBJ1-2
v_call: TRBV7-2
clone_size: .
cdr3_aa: CASSLVLTGVYGYTF
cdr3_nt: TGTGCCAGCAGCTTAGTATTGACAGGGGTCTATGGCTACACCTTC

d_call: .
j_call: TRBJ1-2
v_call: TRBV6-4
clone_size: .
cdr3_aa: CASSEGAGVGGYTF
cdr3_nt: TGTGCCAGCAGTGAGGGTGCCGGAGTGGGTGGCTACACCTTC

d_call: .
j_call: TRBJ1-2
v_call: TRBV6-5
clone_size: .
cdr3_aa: CASSFRGSGGYTF
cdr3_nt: TGTGCCAGCAGTTTCAGAGGGAGCGGCGGCTACACCTTC

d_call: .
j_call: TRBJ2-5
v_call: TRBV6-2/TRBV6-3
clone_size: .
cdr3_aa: CASSYVGVGTQYF
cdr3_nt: TGTGCCAGCAGTTATGTAGGAGTGGGGACCCAGTACTTC

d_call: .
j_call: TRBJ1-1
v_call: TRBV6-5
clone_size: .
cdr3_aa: CASSYGADFHRFF
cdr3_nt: TGTGCCAGCAGTTACGGGGCAGACTTTCACAGGTTCTTT

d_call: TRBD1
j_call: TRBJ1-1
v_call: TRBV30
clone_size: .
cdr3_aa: CAWSPQGMGTEAFF
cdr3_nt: TGTGCCTGGAGCCCACAGGGGATGGGTACTGAAGCTTTCTTT

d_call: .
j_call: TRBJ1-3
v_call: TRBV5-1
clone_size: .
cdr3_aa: CASSLSRAAGNTIYF
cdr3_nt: TGCGCCAGCAGCTTGTCGAGGGCGGCTGGAAACACCATATATTTT

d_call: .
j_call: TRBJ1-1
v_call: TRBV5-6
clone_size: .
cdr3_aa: CASSPKSRHTGAFF
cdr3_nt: TGTGCCAGCAGCCCCAAATCGCGGCATACTGGAGCTTTCTTT

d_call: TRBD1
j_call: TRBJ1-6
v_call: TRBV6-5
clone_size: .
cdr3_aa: CASSRTGGVSPLHF
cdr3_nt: TGTGCCAGCAGCCGGACAGGGGGCGTATCTCCCCTCCACTTT

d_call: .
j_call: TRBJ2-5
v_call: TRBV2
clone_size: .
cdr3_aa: CASSVVSFQETQYF
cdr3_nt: TGTGCCAGCAGTGTTGTGTCTTTTCAAGAGACCCAGTACTTC

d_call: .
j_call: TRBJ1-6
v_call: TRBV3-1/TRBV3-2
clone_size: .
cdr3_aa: CASSLSRGNSPLHF
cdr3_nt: TGTGCCAGCAGCCTTTCTCGGGGGAATTCACCCCTCCACTTT

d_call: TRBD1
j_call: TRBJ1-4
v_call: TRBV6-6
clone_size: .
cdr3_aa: CASSPGTGSFEKLFF
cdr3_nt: TGTGCCAGCAGTCCCGGGACAGGGTCGTTTGAAAAACTGTTTTTT

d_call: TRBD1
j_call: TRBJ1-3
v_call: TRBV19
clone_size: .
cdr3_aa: CASSIGPDRENTIYF
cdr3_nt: TGTGCCAGTAGTATTGGTCCTGACAGGGAGAACACCATATATTTT

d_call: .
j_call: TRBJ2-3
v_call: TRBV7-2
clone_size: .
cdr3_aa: CASGSTGADTQYF
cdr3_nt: TGTGCCAGTGGCAGCACCGGGGCAGATACGCAGTATTTT

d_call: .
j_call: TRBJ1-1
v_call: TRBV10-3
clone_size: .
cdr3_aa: CAISGEGRRVTEAFF
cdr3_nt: TGTGCCATCAGTGGGGAGGGGCGCCGGGTCACTGAAGCTTTCTTT

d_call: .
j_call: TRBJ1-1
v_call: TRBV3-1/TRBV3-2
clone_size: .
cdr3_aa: CASSQEGGPEAFF
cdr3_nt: TGTGCCAGCAGCCAAGAAGGTGGGCCTGAAGCTTTCTTT

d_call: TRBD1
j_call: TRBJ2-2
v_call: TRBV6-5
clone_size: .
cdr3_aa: CASRPGGVDGELFF
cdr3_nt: TGTGCCAGCAGGCCAGGGGGCGTAGACGGGGAGCTGTTTTTT

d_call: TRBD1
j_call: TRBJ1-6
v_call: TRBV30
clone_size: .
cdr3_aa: CAWSQGADNSPLHF
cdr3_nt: TGTGCCTGGTCGCAGGGGGCGGATAATTCACCCCTCCACTTT

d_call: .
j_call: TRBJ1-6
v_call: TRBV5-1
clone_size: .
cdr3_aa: CASSLGSPSSYNSPLHF
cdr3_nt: TGCGCCAGCAGCTTGGGTTCCCCGAGCTCCTATAATTCACCCCTCCACTTT

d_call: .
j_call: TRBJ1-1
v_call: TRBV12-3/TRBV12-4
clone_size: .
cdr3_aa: CASSSFLNTEAFF
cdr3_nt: TGTGCCAGCAGTTCCTTCTTAAACACTGAAGCTTTCTTT

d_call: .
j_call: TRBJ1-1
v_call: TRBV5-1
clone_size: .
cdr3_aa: CASSPRGGEYTEAFF
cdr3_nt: TGCGCCAGCAGCCCCCGCGGGGGCGAGTACACTGAAGCTTTCTTT

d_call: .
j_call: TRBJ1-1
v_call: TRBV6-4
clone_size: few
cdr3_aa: CASSARGVTEAFF
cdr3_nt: TGTGCCAGCAGTGCCCGGGGGGTCACTGAAGCTTTCTTT

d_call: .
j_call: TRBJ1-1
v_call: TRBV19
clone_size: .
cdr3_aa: CASSIDREGSMNTEAFF
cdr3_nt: TGTGCCAGTAGTATAGATCGGGAGGGTTCGATGAACACTGAAGCTTTCTTT

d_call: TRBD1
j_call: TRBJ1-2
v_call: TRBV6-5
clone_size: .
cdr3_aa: CASSWDSAPYGYTF
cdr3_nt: TGTGCCAGCTCATGGGACAGCGCACCCTATGGCTACACCTTC

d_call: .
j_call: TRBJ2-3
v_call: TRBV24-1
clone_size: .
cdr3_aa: CATSVQSSTDTQYF
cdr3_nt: TGTGCCACCAGTGTTCAGTCTAGCACAGATACGCAGTATTTT

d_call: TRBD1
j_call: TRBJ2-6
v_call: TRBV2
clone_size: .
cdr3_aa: CASSSQGSGANVLTF
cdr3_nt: TGTGCCAGCAGCTCACAGGGGTCGGGGGCCAACGTCCTGACTTTC

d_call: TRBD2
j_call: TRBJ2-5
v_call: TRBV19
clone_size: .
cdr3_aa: CASSIAGGAETQYF
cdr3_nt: TGTGCCAGTAGTATTGCGGGGGGCGCAGAGACCCAGTACTTC

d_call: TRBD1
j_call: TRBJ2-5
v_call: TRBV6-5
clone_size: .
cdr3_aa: CASRSQGETQYF
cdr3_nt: TGTGCCAGCAGATCACAGGGGGAGACCCAGTACTTC

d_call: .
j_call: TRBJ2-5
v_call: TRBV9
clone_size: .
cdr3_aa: CASSVAPAVEETQYF
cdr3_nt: TGTGCCAGCAGCGTAGCTCCAGCGGTGGAAGAGACCCAGTACTTC

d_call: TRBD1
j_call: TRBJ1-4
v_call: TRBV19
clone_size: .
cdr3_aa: CASSPSGTGELGGEKLFF
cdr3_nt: TGTGCCAGTAGTCCATCCGGGACAGGGGAGTTGGGGGGTGAAAAACTGTTTTTT

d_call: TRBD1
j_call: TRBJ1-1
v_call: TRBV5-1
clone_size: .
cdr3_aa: CASSLTQFGTGDPTEAFF
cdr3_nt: TGCGCCAGCAGCTTGACACAATTCGGGACAGGGGATCCCACTGAAGCTTTCTTT

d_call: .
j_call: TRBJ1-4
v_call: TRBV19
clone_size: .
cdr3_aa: CASSIAAVNEKLFF
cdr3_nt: TGTGCCAGTAGTATAGCAGCGGTAAATGAAAAACTGTTTTTT

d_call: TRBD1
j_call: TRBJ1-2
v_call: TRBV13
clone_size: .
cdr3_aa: CASSVQGALGYTF
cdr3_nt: TGTGCCAGCAGCGTCCAGGGGGCGCTTGGCTACACCTTC

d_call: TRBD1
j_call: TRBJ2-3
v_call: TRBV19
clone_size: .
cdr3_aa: CASSKQGVGVTDTQYF
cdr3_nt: TGTGCCAGTAGTAAACAGGGGGTCGGGGTCACAGATACGCAGTATTTT

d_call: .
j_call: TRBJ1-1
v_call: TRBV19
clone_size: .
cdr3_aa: CASSMEGHRSMNTEAFF
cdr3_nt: TGTGCCAGTAGTATGGAAGGACACCGAAGCATGAACACTGAAGCTTTCTTT

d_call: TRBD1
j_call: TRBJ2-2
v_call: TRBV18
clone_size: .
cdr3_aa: CASSRGTGRMRELFF
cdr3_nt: TGTGCCAGCTCACGTGGGACAGGGAGAATGAGGGAGCTGTTTTTT

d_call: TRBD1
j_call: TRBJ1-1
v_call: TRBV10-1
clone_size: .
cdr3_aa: CASSLSGGTEAFF
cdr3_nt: TGCGCCAGCAGTCTTTCAGGGGGCACTGAAGCTTTCTTT

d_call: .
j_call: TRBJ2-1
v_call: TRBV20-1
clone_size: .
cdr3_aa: CSASPDWSSYNEQFF
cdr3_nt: TGCAGTGCTAGTCCCGACTGGAGCTCCTACAATGAGCAGTTCTTC

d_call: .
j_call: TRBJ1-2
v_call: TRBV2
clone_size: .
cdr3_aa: CASSEDPYGYTF
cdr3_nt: TGTGCCAGCAGTGAAGATCCGTATGGCTACACCTTC

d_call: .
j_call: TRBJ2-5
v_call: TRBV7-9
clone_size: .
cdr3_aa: CASSLAARQAAGETQYF
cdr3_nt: TGTGCCAGCAGCTTAGCGGCGAGACAGGCCGCGGGAGAGACCCAGTACTTC

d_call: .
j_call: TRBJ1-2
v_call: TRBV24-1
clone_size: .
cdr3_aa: CATSDLSGDGYTF
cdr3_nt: TGTGCCACCAGTGATTTGTCCGGGGATGGCTACACCTTC